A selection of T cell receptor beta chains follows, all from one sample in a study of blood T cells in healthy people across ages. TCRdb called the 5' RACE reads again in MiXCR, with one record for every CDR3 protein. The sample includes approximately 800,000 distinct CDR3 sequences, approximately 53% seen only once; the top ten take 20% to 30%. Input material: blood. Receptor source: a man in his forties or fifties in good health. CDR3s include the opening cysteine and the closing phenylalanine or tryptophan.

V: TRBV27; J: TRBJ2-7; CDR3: CASSLTSGGTYEQYF
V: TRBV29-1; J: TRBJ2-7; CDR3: CSVGRGIGEQYF
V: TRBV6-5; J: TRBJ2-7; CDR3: CASSYLTSGRANEQYF
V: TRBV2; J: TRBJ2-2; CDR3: CASKWTGENTGELFF
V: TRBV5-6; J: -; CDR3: CASSLYRGGEQYF
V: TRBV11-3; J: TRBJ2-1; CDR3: CASSFSGTPYNEQFF
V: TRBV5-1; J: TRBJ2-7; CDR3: CASTPRGASYEQYF
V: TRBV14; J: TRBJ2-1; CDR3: CASTQGRQQFF
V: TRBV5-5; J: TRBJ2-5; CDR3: CASSLASGGRETQYF
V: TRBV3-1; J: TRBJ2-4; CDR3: CASSNAGSKNIQYF
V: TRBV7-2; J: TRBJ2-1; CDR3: CASSSRTPLPEQFF
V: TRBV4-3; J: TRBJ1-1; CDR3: CASSQDAGFTEAFF
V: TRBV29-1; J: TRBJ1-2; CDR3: CSVEALIEGGYTF
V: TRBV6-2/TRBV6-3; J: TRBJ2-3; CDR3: CASSYYRGRLTRTDTQYF
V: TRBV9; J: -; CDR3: CASSLTGGLSYNEQYF
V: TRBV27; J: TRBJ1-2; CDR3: CASSLLNQGGGHTF
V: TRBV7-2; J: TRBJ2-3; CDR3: CASSFLRDRGFATDTQYF
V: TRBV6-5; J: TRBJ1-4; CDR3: CASSYSAGDSPEKLFF
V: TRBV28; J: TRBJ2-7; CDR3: CASSPSSPGGEQYF
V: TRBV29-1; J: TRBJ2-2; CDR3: CSVVGSGELFF
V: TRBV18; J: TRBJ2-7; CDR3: CASSPSGRVLYEQYF
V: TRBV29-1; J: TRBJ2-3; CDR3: CSVSIGGRPYTQYF
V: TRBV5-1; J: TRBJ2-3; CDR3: CASSSITSDTDTQYF
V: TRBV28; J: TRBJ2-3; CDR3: CASSFGLAGVLDTQYF
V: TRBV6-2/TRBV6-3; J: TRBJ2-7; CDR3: CASSLLDRGIYEQYF
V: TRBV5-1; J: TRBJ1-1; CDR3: CASSLATGHLNTEAFF
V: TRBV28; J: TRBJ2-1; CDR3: CASSTTELREGYNEQFF
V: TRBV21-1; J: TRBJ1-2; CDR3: CASSTTICYGYTF
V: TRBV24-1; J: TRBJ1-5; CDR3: CATSLREPGGNQPQHF
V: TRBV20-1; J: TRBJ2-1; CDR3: CSARTASDPYNEQFF
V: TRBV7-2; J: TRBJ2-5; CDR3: CASSPRDSNEQYF
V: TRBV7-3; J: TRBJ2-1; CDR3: CASSATGQYSNEQFF
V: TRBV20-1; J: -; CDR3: CSARPRVFETQYF
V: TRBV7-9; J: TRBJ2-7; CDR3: CASSLVAQNEQYF
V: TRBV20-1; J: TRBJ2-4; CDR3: CSAEREKAKNIQYF
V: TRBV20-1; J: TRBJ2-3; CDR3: CRAGRSSTDTQYF
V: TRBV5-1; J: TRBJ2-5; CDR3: CASSLGRLSGRETQYF
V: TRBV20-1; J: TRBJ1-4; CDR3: CSAVDRSSTNEKLFF
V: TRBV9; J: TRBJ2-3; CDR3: CASSVASQVADTQYF
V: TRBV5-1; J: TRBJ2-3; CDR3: CASSLGGKPDTQYF
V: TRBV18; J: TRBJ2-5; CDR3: CASSADNYQETQYF
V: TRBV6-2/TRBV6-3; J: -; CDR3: CASINNAIPRREQFF
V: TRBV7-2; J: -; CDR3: CASSPRGPSAETQYF
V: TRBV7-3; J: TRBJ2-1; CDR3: CASRMQGGNLDEQFF
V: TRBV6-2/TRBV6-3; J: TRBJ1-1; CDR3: CASAVNTEAFF
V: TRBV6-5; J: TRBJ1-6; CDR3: CASSYSRAPGSPLHF
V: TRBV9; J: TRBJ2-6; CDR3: CASSEWISSGANVLTF
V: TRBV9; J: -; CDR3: CASSVGRGSETQYF
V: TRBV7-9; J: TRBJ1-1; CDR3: CASSLGRLQSWTEAFF
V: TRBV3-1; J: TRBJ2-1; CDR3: CASSQDLTAYNEQFF
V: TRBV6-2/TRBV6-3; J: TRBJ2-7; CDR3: CASSPGGVMWYEQYF
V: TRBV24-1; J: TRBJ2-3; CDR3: CATSDYLASTDTQYF
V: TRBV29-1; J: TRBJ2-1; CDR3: CSGSSYNEQFF
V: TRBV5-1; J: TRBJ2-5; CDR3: CASSSPQGSQETQYF
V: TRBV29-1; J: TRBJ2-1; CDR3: CSGGRAGARNEQFF
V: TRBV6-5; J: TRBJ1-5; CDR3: CASSITRDQPQHF
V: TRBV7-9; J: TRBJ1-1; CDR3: CASSSTITEAFF
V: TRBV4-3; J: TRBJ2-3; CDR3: CASSQNAPTGADTQYF
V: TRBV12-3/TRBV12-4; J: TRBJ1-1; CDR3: CASSTMEGTEAFF